Sequencing of this T cell receptor (beta chain) was carried out in a study of blood T cell repertoires in COVID-19. Germline CDR1 and CDR2: SGDLS and YYNGEE. Germline trimming cut 6 bases from V and 7 bases from J; bases unmatched to any gene: 5. CDR3 length: 14 residues. The repertoire was sequenced with immunoSEQ multiplex PCR; TCRdb's copy has only in-frame clones and lacks some. This sample has about 64,000 clones, with about 88% found just once. This sequence joins TRBV9 and TRBJ2-1, with 12 positions matching TRBD2. The sequencing input was PBMCs or T cells enriched from blood (not recorded which). The clonotype comes from a woman aged 40 to 50 who had recovered from COVID-19. The CDR3 sequence: CASNLAGGLNEQFF. Here the CDR3 DNA reads TGTGCCAGCAATCTAGCGGGGGGGTTGAATGAGCAGTTCTTC.